The 5 T cell receptor beta chains listed next were all sequenced from one sample in a study of T cell responses to AZD1222 COVID-19 vaccine. The protocol was immunoSEQ multiplex PCR, while the TCRdb copy is restricted to in-frame clones and leaves out a portion. The data show 95,000 to 150,000 clones, more than 80% seen once. Sequenced material: peripheral blood, taken on day 0 of AZD1222 vaccination. The receptor set was obtained from an adult in good health.

The chain is built from TRBV11-2 and TRBJ2-7; 8 bases match TRBD1. The CDR3 length is 14 residues. V shed 2 bases, J shed 3 bases, and the junction held 3 bases outside the gene matches. Germline lookup yields CDR1 SGHAT and CDR2 FQNNGV. The CDR3 nucleotides read TGTGCCAGCAGCTTAACCGGACAGGGCTACGAGCAGTACTTC. This translates into CASSLTGQGYEQYF.

The chain joins TRBV27 to TRBJ1-6; 7 nucleotides agree with TRBD1. Germline V gene data show CDR1 as MNHEY and CDR2 as SMNVEV (reference sequence). Trimming cost V 8 bases and J 14 bases; bases outside gene matches: 15. CDR3 length equals 14 residues. CDR3 in DNA: TGTGCCAGCGGGCTCTCTGGACAGGCCCGGTCCCTCCACTTT. It is translated as CASGLSGQARSLHF.

The chain is built from TRBV3-1 (or the pseudogene TRBV3-2) and TRBJ1-2; a weak D match, TRBD1 (5 bases). There are 15 residues in the CDR3. With 1 base removed from V and 7 bases from J, the gap between germline ends came to 16 bases. The germline gives CDR1 LGHDT, CDR2 YNNKEL (reference sequence). CDR3 nucleotides: TGTGCCAGCAGCCAAGTCGCGCAGGGAGTAGGTGGCTACACCTTC. Its protein is CASSQVAQGVGGYTF.

The CDR3 region is CASSWRDTRLYETQYF. The DNA for the CDR3 is TGCGCCAGCAGCTGGAGGGACACCCGACTATACGAGACCCAGTACTTC. The chain has TRBV5-1 and TRBJ2-5; D could derive from TRBD1 or TRBD2 (6 bases each). The V end lost 3 bases, the J end lost 5 bases, and 20 bases lay between the germline ends. Germline V gene sequence: CDR1 SGHRS, CDR2 YFSETQ. CDR3 length equals 16 residues.

J is TRBJ2-3 and V is TRBV10-3, with 13 bases lining up with TRBD2. V dropped 6 bases and J dropped 6; count of bases not matched to a gene: 6. CDR3 length: 15 residues. Germline V lookup: CDR1 ENHRY, CDR2 SYGVKD. Here the CDR3 DNA reads TGTGCCATCAGACAGACTAGCGGGGGGTCGGATACGCAGTATTTT. This sequence encodes CAIRQTSGGSDTQYF.